This TCR beta chain was identified during a study of CD8 T cells in ankylosing spondylitis. A single record per CDR3 protein comes from TCRdb applying MiXCR to the 5' RACE reads. The profile shows 350,000 or so distinct CDR3 sequences, 6.5% to 10% of them singletons. The table lists this clonotype with many counts. Its matching antigen is unknown. Study observations and caveats: Peripheral blood samples showed relatively rare disease-linked clones, and these clones were CD8+. Several highly homologous variants made up a TCR beta motif, and this motif appeared characteristic of ankylosing spondylitis blood.

The CDR3 runs 15 residues. CDR1 is DFQATT, CDR2 SNEGSKA, per germline (reference sequence). Trimming removed 3 bases from V and 2 bases from J, with 17 bases in between. V usage is TRBV20-1 and J usage is TRBJ2-7; D may be TRBD2 (5 bases). The sample consisted of blood, either unsorted or a sorted T cell fraction (not recorded which). The source is a male donor with ankylosing spondylitis. Written as DNA, the CDR3 is TGCAGTGCTAGTGCATCCCGTGGGAGACCCTACGAGCAGTACTTC. Translation: CSASASRGRPYEQYF.